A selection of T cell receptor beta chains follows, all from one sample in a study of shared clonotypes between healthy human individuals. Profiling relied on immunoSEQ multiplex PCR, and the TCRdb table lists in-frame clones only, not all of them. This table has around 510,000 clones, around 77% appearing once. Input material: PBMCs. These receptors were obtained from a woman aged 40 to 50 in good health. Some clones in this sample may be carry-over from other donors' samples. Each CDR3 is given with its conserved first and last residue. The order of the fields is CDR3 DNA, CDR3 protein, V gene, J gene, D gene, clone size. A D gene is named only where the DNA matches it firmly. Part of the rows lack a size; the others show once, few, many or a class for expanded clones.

CDR3 DNA: TGCGCCAGCAGCGCAACCCCCGGGTCCGCCGGGGAGCAGTACTTC
CDR3 protein: CASSATPGSAGEQYF
V gene: TRBV5-1
J gene: TRBJ2-7
D gene: .
clone size: .

CDR3 DNA: TGTGCCTGGAGTCCCCAGACTTATAGCAATCAGCCCCAGCATTTT
CDR3 protein: CAWSPQTYSNQPQHF
V gene: TRBV30
J gene: TRBJ1-5
D gene: .
clone size: .

CDR3 DNA: TGTGCCAGTAGTATGTCACCGTCTAGCACAGATACGCAGTATTTT
CDR3 protein: CASSMSPSSTDTQYF
V gene: TRBV19
J gene: TRBJ2-3
D gene: .
clone size: .

CDR3 DNA: TGTGCCAGCAGTGAACCCGTCTACGAGCAGTACTTC
CDR3 protein: CASSEPVYEQYF
V gene: TRBV6-1
J gene: TRBJ2-7
D gene: .
clone size: .

CDR3 DNA: TGTGCCAGCAGCTTAGAGGTCCACACCCTCCAGAATGAGCAGTTCTTC
CDR3 protein: CASSLEVHTLQNEQFF
V gene: TRBV7-6
J gene: TRBJ2-1
D gene: .
clone size: .

CDR3 DNA: TGTGCCAGCAGCCCAAATAGCGGGAGGGGTTCCTACAATGAGCAGTTCTTC
CDR3 protein: CASSPNSGRGSYNEQFF
V gene: TRBV9
J gene: TRBJ2-1
D gene: TRBD2
clone size: once

CDR3 DNA: TGTGCCAGCAGCATAACCACCTCCTACACTGAAGCTTTCTTT
CDR3 protein: CASSITTSYTEAFF
V gene: TRBV9
J gene: TRBJ1-1
D gene: .
clone size: .

CDR3 DNA: TGCGCCAGCAGCCAGTACCCCCCGAGGCTATTACCCCAAGAGACCCAGTACTTC
CDR3 protein: CASSQYPPRLLPQETQYF
V gene: TRBV4-1
J gene: TRBJ2-5
D gene: .
clone size: .

CDR3 DNA: TGTGCCAGCAGCTTAGTCTCTAGGGAGACCCAGTACTTC
CDR3 protein: CASSLVSRETQYF
V gene: TRBV7-2
J gene: TRBJ2-5
D gene: .
clone size: .

CDR3 DNA: TGTGCCACCAGCGTCGATCCTAGCTCTGGGGCCAACGTCCTGACTTTC
CDR3 protein: CATSVDPSSGANVLTF
V gene: TRBV15
J gene: TRBJ2-6
D gene: .
clone size: .

CDR3 DNA: TGTGCCAGCTCACCGGGAGGCTCCTACGAGCAGTACTTC
CDR3 protein: CASSPGGSYEQYF
V gene: TRBV18
J gene: TRBJ2-7
D gene: .
clone size: .

CDR3 DNA: TGTGCCAGCAGCTTAAACAGGGGTCCCTACGAGCAGTACTTC
CDR3 protein: CASSLNRGPYEQYF
V gene: TRBV7-8
J gene: TRBJ2-7
D gene: TRBD1
clone size: few

CDR3 DNA: TGTGCCAGCAGCTTCCTTTTTTCCGGGGAGCTGTTTTTT
CDR3 protein: CASSFLFSGELFF
V gene: TRBV5-5
J gene: TRBJ2-2
D gene: .
clone size: few

CDR3 DNA: TGTGCCAGCACCCTTCCGCGCCAGGGCTATACAGATACGCAGTATTTT
CDR3 protein: CASTLPRQGYTDTQYF
V gene: TRBV18
J gene: TRBJ2-3
D gene: .
clone size: .

CDR3 DNA: TGTGCCAGCTCACCAGGACAGGGCGCTCACTATGGCTACACCTTC
CDR3 protein: CASSPGQGAHYGYTF
V gene: TRBV18
J gene: TRBJ1-2
D gene: TRBD1
clone size: once

CDR3 DNA: TGTGCCAGCAGCTTCACAGGGGGCGTAACAGGCGAGCAGTACTTC
CDR3 protein: CASSFTGGVTGEQYF
V gene: TRBV7-9
J gene: TRBJ2-7
D gene: TRBD1
clone size: .

CDR3 DNA: TGCGCCAGCAGCTTGGCCGCGGACTATGGCTACACCTTC
CDR3 protein: CASSLAADYGYTF
V gene: TRBV5-1
J gene: TRBJ1-2
D gene: .
clone size: many

CDR3 DNA: TGTGCCACCAGCAGAGCGCTGATTAATGAAAAACTGTTTTTT
CDR3 protein: CATSRALINEKLFF
V gene: TRBV15
J gene: TRBJ1-4
D gene: .
clone size: .

CDR3 DNA: TGCGCCAGCAGCCAAGGGACTAGCGGGGGTGAAGAGCAGTACTTC
CDR3 protein: CASSQGTSGGEEQYF
V gene: TRBV4-3
J gene: TRBJ2-7
D gene: TRBD2
clone size: .

CDR3 DNA: TGTGCCAGCAGTGAAGCCAAGTGGGCGCAGTATTTT
CDR3 protein: CASSEAKWAQYF
V gene: TRBV2
J gene: TRBJ2-3
D gene: .
clone size: .

CDR3 DNA: TGTGCCTGGAGTGTTGGAATAGCGGGAGGTACCCCAGATACGCAGTATTTT
CDR3 protein: CAWSVGIAGGTPDTQYF
V gene: TRBV30
J gene: TRBJ2-3
D gene: TRBD2
clone size: once

CDR3 DNA: TGTGCCAGCAGTTCATCTCCTCTCAGGAACGAGCAGTACTTC
CDR3 protein: CASSSSPLRNEQYF
V gene: TRBV6-5
J gene: TRBJ2-7
D gene: .
clone size: few

CDR3 DNA: TGTGCCAGCAGCTTAGCGCAGGGGATCGCCCAAGAGACCCAGTACTTC
CDR3 protein: CASSLAQGIAQETQYF
V gene: TRBV7-2
J gene: TRBJ2-5
D gene: .
clone size: few

CDR3 DNA: TGTGCCAGCAGCTTCGCGCAAATGGGCTATGGCTACACCTTC
CDR3 protein: CASSFAQMGYGYTF
V gene: TRBV11-2
J gene: TRBJ1-2
D gene: .
clone size: .

CDR3 DNA: TGTGCCAGCAGCTTGGATGCACAGGGTTTTGGTGGCTACACCTTC
CDR3 protein: CASSLDAQGFGGYTF
V gene: TRBV11-2
J gene: TRBJ1-2
D gene: .
clone size: .

CDR3 DNA: TGTGCCAGCAGCCGACTGGGGGAGTGGCGCTACGAGCAGTACTTC
CDR3 protein: CASSRLGEWRYEQYF
V gene: TRBV28
J gene: TRBJ2-7
D gene: .
clone size: .

CDR3 DNA: TGTGCCAGCAGTCCAGCGGGACTAGCGGGTTTTGAGCAGTTCTTC
CDR3 protein: CASSPAGLAGFEQFF
V gene: TRBV28
J gene: TRBJ2-1
D gene: TRBD2
clone size: .

CDR3 DNA: TGTGCCAGCAGCTTAGGAATCCCGGGGCGCAATCAGCCCCAGCATTTT
CDR3 protein: CASSLGIPGRNQPQHF
V gene: TRBV7-8
J gene: TRBJ1-5
D gene: .
clone size: .

CDR3 DNA: TGTGCCAGCGTACCCGGGAGGGCCGGTGAGACCCAGTACTTC
CDR3 protein: CASVPGRAGETQYF
V gene: TRBV2
J gene: TRBJ2-5
D gene: TRBD2
clone size: few

CDR3 DNA: TGCAGCGTTGGAGAAAACATTCAGTACTTC
CDR3 protein: CSVGENIQYF
V gene: TRBV29-1
J gene: TRBJ2-4
D gene: .
clone size: .

CDR3 DNA: TGTGCCAGCAGCTTAGTGGGGAGCTCCTACGAGCAGTACTTC
CDR3 protein: CASSLVGSSYEQYF
V gene: TRBV7-2
J gene: TRBJ2-7
D gene: .
clone size: .

CDR3 DNA: TGCGCCAGCAGCTCAGGGACAGGGGGTAGGGTTACTGAAGCTTTCTTT
CDR3 protein: CASSSGTGGRVTEAFF
V gene: TRBV5-1
J gene: TRBJ1-1
D gene: TRBD1
clone size: .

CDR3 DNA: TGTGCCAGCAGCCACAGGGACCATCTCTCCTACGAGCAGTACTTC
CDR3 protein: CASSHRDHLSYEQYF
V gene: TRBV7-8
J gene: TRBJ2-7
D gene: .
clone size: once

CDR3 DNA: TGTGCCAGCAGTTACTCGGGACTTCTCACAGATACGCAGTATTTT
CDR3 protein: CASSYSGLLTDTQYF
V gene: TRBV6-5
J gene: TRBJ2-3
D gene: .
clone size: once

CDR3 DNA: TGTGCCAGCTCGGAGGGTTTCTACGAGCAGTACTTC
CDR3 protein: CASSEGFYEQYF
V gene: TRBV5-5
J gene: TRBJ2-7
D gene: .
clone size: .

CDR3 DNA: TGCGCCAGCAGCCCTGGTCCCCAAGAGACCCAGTACTTC
CDR3 protein: CASSPGPQETQYF
V gene: TRBV5-1
J gene: TRBJ2-5
D gene: .
clone size: .

CDR3 DNA: TGTGCCAGCAACGGGGCAGCGGGAGGACCAGATACGCAGTATTTT
CDR3 protein: CASNGAAGGPDTQYF
V gene: TRBV6-1
J gene: TRBJ2-3
D gene: TRBD2
clone size: once

CDR3 DNA: TGTGCCAGCAGCTTTGGGTCGGAAAATGAGCAGTTCTTC
CDR3 protein: CASSFGSENEQFF
V gene: TRBV7-9
J gene: TRBJ2-1
D gene: .
clone size: .

CDR3 DNA: TGTGCCAGTAGTCTAAGACAGGGGCGCCAGGTCACTGAAGCTTTCTTT
CDR3 protein: CASSLRQGRQVTEAFF
V gene: TRBV19
J gene: TRBJ1-1
D gene: TRBD1
clone size: .

CDR3 DNA: TGTGCCAGCAGTGGGACAGCAAGCTCTGGGGCCAACGTCCTGACTTTC
CDR3 protein: CASSGTASSGANVLTF
V gene: TRBV6-4
J gene: TRBJ2-6
D gene: .
clone size: .

CDR3 DNA: TGTGCCTGGAGTGACCTACAGGTGCAGTACTTC
CDR3 protein: CAWSDLQVQYF
V gene: TRBV30
J gene: TRBJ2-7
D gene: .
clone size: .

CDR3 DNA: TGCGCCAGCAGCCACCCTACCCGGGACACCACCGGGGAGCTGTTTTTT
CDR3 protein: CASSHPTRDTTGELFF
V gene: TRBV4-1
J gene: TRBJ2-2
D gene: .
clone size: .